This T cell receptor beta chain is drawn from a study of shared clonotypes between healthy human individuals. Study findings and constraints: Rarefaction exposed incomplete sorted-subset sequencing despite large depth. Larger richness was generally estimated for naive than memory subsets.

TCRdb keeps only in-frame clones here, not all; method: immunoSEQ multiplex PCR. The sample carries fewer than 350,000 clones, roughly 87% recorded once. Remarks on this clone: Antigen: not known.

CDR3 length: 15 residues. Trimming took 5 bases from V and 0 from J, leaving 11 bases between them. CDR1 and CDR2 from the germline V gene are MNHEY and SMNVEV (reference sequence). The CD8 memory fraction combined CD45RO+ cells with TemRA cells (CCR7-negative CD45RA+). The sequence derives from a man between 18 and 35 years old in good health. This chain joins TRBV27 and TRBJ1-5, with D uncertain. The sample was memory CD8+ T cells sorted from blood. As for subset: CD45RO+ cells pooled with CCR7-negative TemRA cells. CDR3 bases: TGTGCCAGCAGTCCTTCAAGTTATAGCAATCAGCCCCAGCATTTT. This gives the protein CASSPSSYSNQPQHF.